This is a list of T cell receptor beta chains from one sample in a study of blood T cells in healthy people across ages. TCRdb analysed the 5' RACE reads with MiXCR anew, one entry per CDR3 protein. Here the sample spans about 1.4 million distinct CDR3 sequences, 59% being singletons. Sequencing input: blood. The receptor set was obtained from a man younger than 35 in good health. Each CDR3 is given with its conserved first and last residue. Fields, in order: D gene, V gene, J gene, clone size, CDR3 DNA, CDR3 protein. D genes are given only for firm matches. Clone size, where shown, is once, few, many, or a class for clones that have expanded.

.	TRBV20-1	TRBJ2-7	once	TGCAGTGCTGGGGACATAGACTACGAGCAGTACTTC	CSAGDIDYEQYF
.	TRBV6-2/TRBV6-3	TRBJ2-5	.	TGTGCCAGCAGTTACTCGACCCTGCCCCGGAAGACCCAGTACTTC	CASSYSTLPRKTQYF
TRBD2	TRBV29-1	TRBJ2-3	few	TGCAGCGTTTCTAGCGGGGGTAGCACAGATACGCAGTATTTT	CSVSSGGSTDTQYF
.	TRBV11-2	TRBJ2-7	.	TGTGCCAGCAGCCGGCTGGGGTCCACAGGTTTGTCCGAGCAGTACTTC	CASSRLGSTGLSEQYF
.	TRBV3-1	TRBJ1-2	.	TGTGCCAGCAGCCGGGCAATGACTAACTATGGCTACACCTTC	CASSRAMTNYGYTF
TRBD2	TRBV29-1	TRBJ2-1	.	TGCAGCGTTGATTCCCCTAGCGGGGGATACAATGAGCAGTTCTTC	CSVDSPSGGYNEQFF
.	TRBV20-1	TRBJ2-7	.	TGCAGTGCTAGAGGACACAATACCTACGAGCAGTACTTC	CSARGHNTYEQYF
TRBD1	TRBV7-2	TRBJ2-7	.	TGTGCCAGCAGTTGGGACAGCACCACCGAGCAGTACTTC	CASSWDSTTEQYF
TRBD1	TRBV29-1	TRBJ2-7	.	TGCAGCGTTGAGACCGGGACAGGGGTAGGCGAGCAGTACTTC	CSVETGTGVGEQYF
.	TRBV7-2	TRBJ1-4	.	TGTGCCAACAGCTGGGGGGTGATCGCAACTAATGAAAAACTGTTTTTT	CANSWGVIATNEKLFF
TRBD2	TRBV13	TRBJ2-1	.	TGTGCCAGCAGCCCCGGCGGACTAGCGGGGGGGCTAGGCAATGAGCAGTTCTTC	CASSPGGLAGGLGNEQFF
.	TRBV20-1	TRBJ2-7	once	TGCAGTGCTAGAGATTATTCAGCACCTTCCTACGAGCAGTACTTC	CSARDYSAPSYEQYF
.	TRBV5-1	TRBJ2-7	.	TGCGCCAGCAGCACTTACCCCCTGGGACAAAAATCCTACGAGCAGTACTTC	CASSTYPLGQKSYEQYF
.	TRBV6-5	TRBJ2-3	few	TGTGCCAGCAGTTACTCCCTACTAGGAGGTCTCGCAGATACGCAGTATTTT	CASSYSLLGGLADTQYF
.	TRBV5-1	TRBJ1-2	few	TGCGCCAGCAGCTTCGACGGGGCGCCCTATGGCTACACCTTC	CASSFDGAPYGYTF
TRBD1	TRBV4-1	TRBJ1-4	few	TGCGCCAGCAGATCGACAGGGGAAGAAAAACTGTTTTTT	CASRSTGEEKLFF
TRBD2	TRBV5-4	TRBJ2-1	.	TGTGCCAGCAACATCGGGGGGGGAACTCAGTTCTTC	CASNIGGGTQFF
TRBD2	TRBV9	TRBJ2-1	.	TGTGCCAGCACCCCGGGACTAGTTTCCTACAATGAGCAGTTCTTC	CASTPGLVSYNEQFF
.	TRBV28	TRBJ2-7	.	TGTGCCGCCCGACCCAAGTTTAGCTCCTACGAGCAGTACTTC	CAARPKFSSYEQYF
.	TRBV6-5	TRBJ2-7	.	TGTGCCAGCAGTTACTTCCGTGCTGGTTCTCGCTACGAGCAGTACTTC	CASSYFRAGSRYEQYF
TRBD2	TRBV12-3/TRBV12-4	TRBJ2-7	.	TGTGCCAGCAGTTATACTAGCGTAGGCTACGAGCAGTACTTC	CASSYTSVGYEQYF
.	TRBV3-1	TRBJ2-7	.	TGTGCCAGCAGCCAAGTAGCTCGCGAGCAGTACTTC	CASSQVAREQYF
TRBD2	TRBV6-5	TRBJ2-5	.	TGTGCCAGCCGGACTAGCGGGAGTACCCAAGAGACCCAGTACTTC	CASRTSGSTQETQYF
TRBD2	TRBV7-2	TRBJ2-4	once	TGTGCCAGCAGCTTAGCTAGCGGGGGGAACATTCAGTACTTC	CASSLASGGNIQYF
.	TRBV12-3/TRBV12-4	TRBJ2-3	.	.	CAITGSRGEQYFGPGTLGDTQYF
.	TRBV5-6	TRBJ1-4	.	TGTGCCAGCGTCAGTTCGCATCGGGGAAATGAAAAACTGTTTTTT	CASVSSHRGNEKLFF
TRBD2	TRBV29-1	TRBJ2-1	once	TGCAGCGTGGGACTAGCGCCCTACAATGAGCAGTTCTTC	CSVGLAPYNEQFF
TRBD1	TRBV6-2/TRBV6-3	TRBJ2-3	once	TGTGCCAGCAGGCCGACAGGGGGGAATGATACGCAGTATTTT	CASRPTGGNDTQYF
TRBD1	TRBV4-2	TRBJ1-2	.	TGTGCCAGCAGCCATCCTATCTACAGGGGACGGCATGGCTACACCTTC	CASSHPIYRGRHGYTF
TRBD2	TRBV4-2	TRBJ2-7	once	TGTGCCAGCAGCCCGGGACTAGCGGAACATTACGAGCAGTACTTC	CASSPGLAEHYEQYF
.	TRBV5-6	TRBJ2-1	.	TGTGCCAGCAGCTTCTCCCGGGAAAGGAGAAATGAGCAGTTCTTC	CASSFSRERRNEQFF
TRBD1	TRBV6-2/TRBV6-3	TRBJ2-1	.	TGTGCCAGCAGTTACCCAAGGACAGGTGAGGACAATGAGCAGTTCTTC	CASSYPRTGEDNEQFF
TRBD2	TRBV5-6	TRBJ2-7	once	TGTGCCAGCAGCTTGATTACAGCGGGGTACGAGCAGTACTTC	CASSLITAGYEQYF
.	TRBV29-1	TRBJ2-3	few	TGCAGCGCCCCAAGGGGAGATACGCAGTATTTT	CSAPRGDTQYF
.	TRBV12-3/TRBV12-4	TRBJ2-2	few	TGTGCCAGCAGTTTGGAACAGATGAACACCGGGGAGCTGTTTTTT	CASSLEQMNTGELFF
.	TRBV12-3/TRBV12-4	TRBJ2-3	few	TGTGCCAGCAGTTTAAATGGGGGGCGCACAGATACGCAGTATTTT	CASSLNGGRTDTQYF
.	TRBV20-1	TRBJ1-5	.	TGCAGTGCTCCACATACGGGTTTAGTCTACCCCGGGGGCAATCAGCCCCAGCATTTT	CSAPHTGLVYPGGNQPQHF